This T cell receptor beta chain comes out of a study of cytomegalovirus exposure and HLA in healthy donors (dated by TCRdb to 2015 to 2018). Some background on the complete study: An earlier analysis of 587 of the donors reported roughly 270 Gb of sequence data and around 110 million unique TCR beta sequences from some 180 million T cells. Every discovery cohort repertoire had been produced on one sequencing platform. A later genetic analysis took genome-wide SNP genotypes for about 65% of the roughly 670 donors and used that subset as a discovery cohort. Typing coverage differed by locus: A, B, C, DRB1 and DQB1 were typed in about 629-640 donors, DQA1 in 522, DPA1 in some 570, and DPB1 in around 440. Across under 500 genotyped donors of the cohort, an average of approximately 240,000 unique TCR beta nucleotide sequences per donor were sequenced, and 15% to 20% of those sequences were non-productive. Donor age, sex, ethnicity and CMV serostatus were collected together with the repertoire data. To decide whether each TCR beta V gene segment behaved as functional or pseudogenic, an earlier analysis of some 600 of the donors relied on high-throughput TCR beta sequencing. The study profiled the T cell repertoires of 666 subjects by immunosequencing and related them to cytomegalovirus serostatus. The study combined high-throughput TCR immunosequencing, statistical association of individual TCRs with disease status, and machine learning to predict cytomegalovirus infection status. Rather than drawing on any new phenotypic data, the later analysis identified candidate immune exposures from TCR beta sequences and the way those sequences occurred across donors. Of the approximately 370 genotyped donors, approximately 80% were placed in the genetic ancestry cluster associated with self-reported Caucasian donors. A later analysis re-examined previously published TCR beta repertoires from roughly 650 donors and added high-resolution HLA genotyping to investigate patterns of TCR occurrence. Both class I and class II loci were covered by HLA typing, at four-digit resolution. Several DR-DQ haplotypes were treated as single units for association and clustering because of strong linkage in the cohort. Along with the approximately 700-subject first cohort, a separate validation cohort of over a hundred different subjects was used. About 280 gigabases of sequencing data and approximately 80 million unique TCR sequences were included in an early release covering around 600 HLA-typed donors. The study was designed to test whether signatures of past pathogen exposure could be identified by cataloging public T cell receptors.

On this clone: The antigen this receptor binds is unknown. One base away there is no much larger clone; base qualities are not given.

The paper as a whole reports these results and caveats: Most TCR sequences were seen in very few donors, while some public TCRs were found in many individuals. In an earlier analysis of approximately 590 of the donors, most TCR beta V segments were observed in productive rearrangements about 87% or about 30% of the time, broadly matching IMGT annotations. The cohort was sequenced for TCR beta chains only, and without alpha or paired-chain data the features that could be detected were limited. The authors suggested that the approach could potentially be extended to other disease states and immunological phenotypes. Because HLA typing was missing for some donors at each locus, association tests included only the typed subset. Presence/absence analyses assumed roughly uniform sequencing depth across donors, an assumption that may not hold. In a later analysis, most CMV-associated TCR beta chains were found to appear HLA-restricted, with HLA associations seemingly driven largely by CMV exposure. A later analysis found that TCR association rates varied across HLA loci, with DRB1 alleles showing the most associated TCRs and HLA-C alleles the fewest. Because counts were too low, seventeen rarely observed V segments, including chromosome 9 orphons, were excluded from the earlier analysis of fewer than 650 of the donors. According to a later analysis, parvovirus B19, influenza, CMV and Epstein-Barr virus appeared linked to several top co-occurrence clusters. Correlated functional status among segregating V segments might be attributable to linkage disequilibrium, but an unknown experimental factor could not be ruled out. The sequencing pipeline was judged likely to have produced a cluster of highly shared sequence variants as a technical artifact. In vitro tests confirmed that three of the cytomegalovirus-associated TCR beta chains recognize cytomegalovirus antigens. The study listed 164 TCR beta chains as associated with cytomegalovirus. Compared with the 666-donor mean, donors in an Asian-associated ancestry cluster had fewer N-insertions in productive TCRs, according to a later genetic analysis. Assigning TCR associations to individual alleles was difficult when HLA alleles, especially DR and DQ, strongly co-occurred. In a later genetic analysis, a missense DCLRE1C variant was associated with V-gene and J-gene trimming of TCR beta chains, and the association was replicated in an independent cohort. Cytomegalovirus status was reported to be diagnosed by the classifier with high specificity and sensitivity in both the original and validation cohorts. CMV serostatus was the only immune exposure information available for the cohort. A further reported finding was that TCR beta sequences accurately predicted the HLA-A and HLA-B alleles for most subjects in the first cohort. Compared with equally common non-associated chains, HLA-associated TCR beta chains in a later analysis were more clonally expanded and had lower generation probabilities. At a false discovery rate of 0.05, a later analysis linked roughly 17,000 TCR beta sequences to specific HLA alleles.

In total, roughly 670 healthy bone marrow donors made up the cohort. At the time of sampling, all cohort members were nominally healthy, though unrecorded immune exposures were likely present. The donor tested CMV seropositive, placing the donor among the 289 seropositive members of the cohort. Each donor provided a peripheral blood sample, and peripheral blood mononuclear cells were used for TCR beta sequencing. Genomic DNA extraction from the blood cell samples was performed with the Qiagen DNeasy Blood Extraction Kit. To prepare the library, the immunoSEQ multiplex PCR assay was applied. For the multiplex PCR, a mixture combining 60 forward primers for TCR Vbeta segments and 13 reverse primers for TCR Jbeta segments was used. Amplification of the CDR3 region of rearranged TCR beta genes was performed with a multiplex PCR assay on genomic DNA. Amplified TCR beta libraries were sequenced as 87-base-pair reads on the Illumina HiSeq System. The original pipeline was this. In a later analysis, roughly 80 million unique TCR beta chains were counted across the 650 to 700 repertoires, and roughly 11 million of these chains were shared by at least two donors. Raw reads were error-corrected and collapsed into unique sequences with a nearest-neighbor algorithm that merged closely related sequences to remove PCR and sequencing errors. Alignment of CDR3 sequences to IMGT reference sequences was used to assign V, D and J gene segments. For a sequence to be retained, a match of at least six nucleotides to both a V gene segment and a J gene segment was required. Rearrangements were classified as productive when the CDR3 lacked stop codons and remained in frame with V and J, and all other rearrangements were classified as non-productive. CDR3 was defined by IMGT convention, running from the second conserved V-encoded cysteine to the conserved J-encoded phenylalanine. The earlier analysis of 500 to 650 of the donors excluded any sequence lacking an unambiguous match to a single V gene segment. An earlier analysis of fewer than 750 of the donors classified V segments as functional when productive rearrangements were above 56.7% and as segregating when the standard deviation between donors was above 5%. A statistical classification framework was built to diagnose cytomegalovirus status from the catalog of TCR beta chain sequences. A later analysis assigned V and J genes by comparing TCR nucleotide sequences with IMGT/GENE-DB human TR gene sequences. A later analysis assigned CDR3 sequences and most-parsimonious VDJ recombination scenarios with the TCRdist pipeline. In a later analysis, every TCR beta chain was defined by the combination of its CDR3 amino acid sequence and its V-gene family, and reads without a unique V-gene family were dropped. A later analysis removed roughly 590 highly shared, low-generation-probability nucleotide sequences to deal with suspected cross-contamination and a sequencing artifact. For each public chain, a later analysis derived a clonal expansion index from normalized ranks of inferred template counts within each repertoire. In a later analysis, generation probabilities were computed with a VDJ recombination model fitted to out-of-frame rearrangements, and the resulting probabilities were checked against IGoR. A later analysis scored TCR-TCR, TCR-HLA and TCR-CMV co-occurrence with hypergeometric tests, applying a repertoire-size bias correction to TCR pairs. In a later analysis, false discovery rates were estimated by permuting HLA or CMV assignments 20 times. A later analysis grouped co-occurring TCRs with DBSCAN, adding TCRdist sequence similarity when clustering within HLA-allele-positive subsets. Repertoires with fewer than 30,000 or more than 120,000 public chains, plus five repertoires with anomalous nucleotide sharing, were excluded from co-occurrence clustering. Entries here come from immuneACCESS through TCRdb and include only in-frame sequences with V and J called. Some clones fail to appear in such tables; in the studies checked, an unresolved V gene covers under half of the shortfall, and the cause of the remainder is unknown. For V, J and clone size, that table is used; D and trimming come from the DNA. Across this sample there are fewer than 55,000 clones, with under 70% seen only once. Of the sample, about 12% is held by the ten largest clones.

The clonotype originates from a man aged 55 to 70 in good health and CMV-seropositive. The sequenced sample was PBMCs.

The bases read TGTGCCAGCAGCCAGGGGCTAGCGGGATTGGCAGATACGCAGTATTTT. This codes for CASSQGLAGLADTQYF. The V and J genes are TRBV7-9 and TRBJ2-3, and TRBD2 matches 9 of the central bases. Germline trimming amounts to 5 bases on V and 4 bases on J, with 10 as the count of junction bases outside the gene matches. Via the germline V gene (reference sequence), CDR1 is SEHNR and CDR2 FQNEAQ. From cysteine to phenylalanine, the CDR3 is 16 amino acids long. Only the CDR3 part of the read is kept: 48 bases, read in frame from the first base.